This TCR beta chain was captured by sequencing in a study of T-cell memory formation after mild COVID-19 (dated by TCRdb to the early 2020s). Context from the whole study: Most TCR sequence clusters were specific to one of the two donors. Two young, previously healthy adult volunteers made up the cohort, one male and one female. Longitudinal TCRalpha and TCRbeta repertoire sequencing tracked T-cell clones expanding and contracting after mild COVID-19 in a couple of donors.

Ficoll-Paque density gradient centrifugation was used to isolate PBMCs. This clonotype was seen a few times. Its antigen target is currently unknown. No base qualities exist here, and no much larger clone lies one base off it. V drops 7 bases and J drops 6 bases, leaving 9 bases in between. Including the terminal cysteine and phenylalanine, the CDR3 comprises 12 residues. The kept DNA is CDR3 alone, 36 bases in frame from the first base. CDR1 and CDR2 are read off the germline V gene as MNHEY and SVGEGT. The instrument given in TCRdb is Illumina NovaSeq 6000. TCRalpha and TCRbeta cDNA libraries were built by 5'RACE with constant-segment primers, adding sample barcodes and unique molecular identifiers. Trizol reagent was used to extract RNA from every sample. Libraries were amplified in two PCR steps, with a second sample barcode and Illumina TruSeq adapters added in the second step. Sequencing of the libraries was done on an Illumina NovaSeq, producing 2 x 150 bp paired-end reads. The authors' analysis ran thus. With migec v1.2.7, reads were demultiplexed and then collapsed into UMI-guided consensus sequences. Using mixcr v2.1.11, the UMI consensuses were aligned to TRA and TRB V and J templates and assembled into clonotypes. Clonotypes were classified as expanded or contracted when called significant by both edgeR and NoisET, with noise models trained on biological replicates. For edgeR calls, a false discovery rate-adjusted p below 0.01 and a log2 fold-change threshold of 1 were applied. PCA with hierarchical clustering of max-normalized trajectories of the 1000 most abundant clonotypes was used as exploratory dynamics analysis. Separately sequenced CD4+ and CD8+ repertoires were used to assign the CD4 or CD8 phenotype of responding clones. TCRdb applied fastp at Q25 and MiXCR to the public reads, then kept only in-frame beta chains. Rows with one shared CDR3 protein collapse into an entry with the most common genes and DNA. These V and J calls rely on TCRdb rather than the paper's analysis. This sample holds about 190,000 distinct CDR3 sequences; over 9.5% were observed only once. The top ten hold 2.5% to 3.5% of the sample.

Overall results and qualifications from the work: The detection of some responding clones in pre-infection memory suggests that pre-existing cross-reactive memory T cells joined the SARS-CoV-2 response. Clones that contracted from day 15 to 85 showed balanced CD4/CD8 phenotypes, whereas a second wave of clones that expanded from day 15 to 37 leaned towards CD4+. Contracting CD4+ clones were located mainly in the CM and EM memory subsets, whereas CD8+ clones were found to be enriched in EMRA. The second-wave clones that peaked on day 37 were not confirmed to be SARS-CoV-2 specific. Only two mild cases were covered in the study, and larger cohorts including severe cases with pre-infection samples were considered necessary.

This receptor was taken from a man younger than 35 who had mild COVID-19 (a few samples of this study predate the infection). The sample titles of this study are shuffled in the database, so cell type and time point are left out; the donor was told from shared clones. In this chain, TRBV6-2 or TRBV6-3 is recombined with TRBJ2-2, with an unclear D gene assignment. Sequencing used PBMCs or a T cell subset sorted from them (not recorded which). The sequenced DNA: TGTGCCAGCAAACAGTACGCCGGGGAGCTGTTTTTT. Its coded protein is CASKQYAGELFF.